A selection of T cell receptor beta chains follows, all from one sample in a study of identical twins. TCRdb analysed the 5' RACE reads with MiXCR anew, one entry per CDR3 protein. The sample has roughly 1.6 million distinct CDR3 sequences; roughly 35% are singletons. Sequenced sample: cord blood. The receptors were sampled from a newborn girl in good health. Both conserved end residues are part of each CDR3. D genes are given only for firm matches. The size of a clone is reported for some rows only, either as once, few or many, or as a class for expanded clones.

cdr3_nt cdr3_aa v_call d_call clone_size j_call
TGTGCTAGCAGCGTAGTGGGGGCGACTGAAGCTTTCTTT CASSVVGATEAFF TRBV9 . . TRBJ1-1
TGTGCCACCGGACAGGGGTCTAACAATCAGCTCCAGCATTTT CATGQGSNNQLQHF TRBV12-3/TRBV12-4 TRBD1 few TRBJ1-5
TGTGCCAGCAGTTATGCAGAGAGCTCCTACAATGAGCAGTACTTC CASSYAESSYNEQYF TRBV6-6 . few TRBJ2-7
TGTGCCAGCAGCTTACAACTATACGAGCAGTACTTC CASSLQLYEQYF TRBV11-1 . few TRBJ2-7
TGTGCCAGCAGCTTAGTAAGCAGCGGTTACAATGAGCAGTACTTC CASSLVSSGYNEQYF TRBV7-2 . . TRBJ2-4
TGTGCCAGCTCACCTCTACAGGAGTTAGATACGCAGTATTTT CASSPLQELDTQYF TRBV18 . . TRBJ2-3
TGTGCCAGCAGCAAAGTCCTGTACCAAGAGACCCAGTTCTTC CASSKVLYQETQFF TRBV21-1 . . TRBJ2-1
TGCAGCGTTGAAGTTGGTGGGAGGGGGCACGAGCAGTACTTC CSVEVGGRGHEQYF TRBV29-1 . . TRBJ2-7
TGCAGTGCTATAAATATCCGATGGGATAGTCACAATGAGCAGTTCTTC CSAINIRWDSHNEQFF TRBV20-1 . . TRBJ2-1
TGTGCCAGCTCAACCTACCGCGATACGCAGTATTTT CASSTYRDTQYF TRBV18 . . TRBJ2-3
TGCAGCGTCAGCTCCTACAATGAGCAGTTCTTC CSVSSYNEQFF TRBV29-1 . many TRBJ2-1
TGCAGCGTCATCGGACCGAACTATGGCTACACCTTC CSVIGPNYGYTF TRBV29-1 . many TRBJ1-2